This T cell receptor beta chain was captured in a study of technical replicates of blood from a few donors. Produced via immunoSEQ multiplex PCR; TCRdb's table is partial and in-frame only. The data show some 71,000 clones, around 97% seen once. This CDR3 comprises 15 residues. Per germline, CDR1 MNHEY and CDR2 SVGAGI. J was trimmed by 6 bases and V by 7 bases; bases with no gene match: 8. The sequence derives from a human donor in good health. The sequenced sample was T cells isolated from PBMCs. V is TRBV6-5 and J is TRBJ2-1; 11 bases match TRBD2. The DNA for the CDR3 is TGTGCCAGCACCCAACTAGCGGGAGATTCCAATGAGCAGTTCTTC. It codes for CASTQLAGDSNEQFF.